Listed here are 21 T cell receptor beta chains from one sample, sequenced in a study of blood T cell repertoires in COVID-19 (dated by TCRdb to 2020 to 2021). Library preparation used the immunoSEQ multiplex PCR assay. TCRdb retrieved this table from immuneACCESS and kept in-frame rearrangements only. Not all clones are present; in checked studies, unresolved V genes account for under half, and no reason is known for the remainder. Recorded for this sample are under 450,000 clones; more than 75% of them occurred a single time. The ten largest make up 1.3% of the sample. Sequencing was carried out using PBMCs or T cells enriched from blood (not recorded which). The receptors shown here come from a man aged 25-45 years who had recovered from COVID-19.

The genes are TRBV30 and TRBJ1-6; TRBD1 matches at 7 bases. Looked up from germline, CDR1 is GTSNPN and CDR2 is SVGIG (reference sequence). Trimming at V came to 1 base and at J to 16 bases, leaving 10 bases not matched to a gene. The length of the CDR3 is 13 residues. The CDR3 sequence: CAWSGSGTVSLHF. The DNA of the CDR3 is TGTGCCTGGAGTGGGAGTGGGACAGTGAGTCTCCACTTT.

This chain joins TRBV7-9 and TRBJ1-3; no clear D. The V gene lost 5 bases and the J gene lost 3 bases, with 23 bases spanning the gap. Germline values: CDR1 SEHNR, CDR2 FQNEAQ (reference sequence). The length of the CDR3 is 18 residues. The CDR3 nucleotides read TGTGCCAGCAGCCCGAGCGTTATACGCGGCAGATATGGAAACACCATATATTTT. This codes for CASSPSVIRGRYGNTIYF.

V usage is TRBV27 and J usage is TRBJ2-4; the match to TRBD1 covers 9 bases. This CDR3 is built from 16 residues. With V trimmed by 6 bases and J by 0 bases, 6 bases remained unmatched. The germline gives CDR1 MNHEY, CDR2 SMNVEV (reference sequence). CDR3 residues: CASRRTGELAKNIQYF. The CDR3 DNA follows: TGTGCCAGCAGACGGACAGGGGAACTAGCCAAAAACATTCAGTACTTC.

J is TRBJ2-3 and V is TRBV10-3; TRBD2 aligns across 12 bases. V was pared by 6 bases and J by 0 bases, with 1 base of the junction left unmatched. The CDR3 consists of 15 residues. Germline CDR1 reads ENHRY; CDR2 reads SYGVKD. This CDR3 reads CAISTSGGSTDTQYF. In DNA, the CDR3 is TGTGCCATCAGCACTAGCGGGGGGAGCACAGATACGCAGTATTTT.

The chain carries TRBV29-1 and TRBJ2-7; 7 bases line up with TRBD1. This CDR3 has 16 amino acids. Looked up from germline, CDR1 is SQVTM and CDR2 is ANQGSEA. The trim removed 1 base at V and 0 bases at J, leaving 9 bases unmatched. The CDR3 reads CSVEGQTGTASYEQYF. CDR3 bases: TGCAGCGTTGAAGGCCAAACCGGGACAGCCTCCTACGAGCAGTACTTC.

This clone is a singleton in its sample. This chain links TRBV30 with TRBJ2-1; a possible D gene is TRBD2 (7 bases). The CDR3 contains 15 residues. The ends were cut back, 4 bases at V and 1 base at J, with 14 bases in the middle. CDR1 is GTSNPN and CDR2 is SVGIG in the germline V gene (reference sequence). CDR3 region: CAWKNAGASYNEQFF. The CDR3 nucleotides read TGTGCCTGGAAGAACGCGGGGGCATCCTACAATGAGCAGTTCTTC.

This clone appeared a single time. The V and J genes are TRBV19 and TRBJ2-6, with a possible D match to TRBD2 (5 bases). Germline lookup yields CDR1 LNHDA and CDR2 SQIVND (reference sequence). There are 16 residues in the CDR3. Trimming stripped 6 bases from V and 1 base from J, with 13 bases between. CDR3 protein: CASRGRPGSGANVLTF. For the CDR3, the DNA is TGTGCCAGTAGGGGCAGGCCGGGGTCTGGGGCCAACGTCCTGACTTTC.

V usage is TRBV7-9 and J usage is TRBJ2-3; a possible D gene is TRBD2 (6 bases). CDR1 is SEHNR, CDR2 FQNEAQ, per germline (reference sequence). This CDR3 spans 14 amino acids. The germline V and J ends were trimmed by 5 bases and 3 bases, with 12 bases remaining between them. CDR3 loop: CASSALGGTDTQYF. The CDR3, as DNA: TGTGCCAGCAGCGCCCTCGGGGGTACAGATACGCAGTATTTT.

The rearrangement links TRBV19 to TRBJ2-3, with TRBD2 matching over 9 bases. The V and J ends lost 4 bases and 4 bases, in that order; junction bases with no gene match: 3. CDR1 and CDR2 from the germline V gene are LNHDA and SQIVND (reference sequence). There are 14 residues in the CDR3. This CDR3 is CASSRLAGADTQYF. The CDR3 DNA reads as TGTGCCAGTAGTAGGTTAGCGGGGGCAGATACGCAGTATTTT.

This chain links TRBV5-1 with TRBJ2-2; 11 bases are a match to TRBD1. The V gene's germline CDR1 is SGHRS and CDR2 YFSETQ. The CDR3 sequence is 15 residues long. J was trimmed by 6 bases and V by 0 bases; bases with no gene match: 1. The CDR3 sequence: CASSLAGQGAGELFF. CDR3 in DNA: TGCGCCAGCAGCTTGGCGGGACAGGGGGCCGGGGAGCTGTTTTTT.

The gene calls are TRBV12-3 or TRBV12-4 and TRBJ2-7, with a tentative D call TRBD2 (6 bases). Trimming cost V 6 bases and J 3 bases, with 12 bases left between them. This CDR3 has 13 residues. The CDR3 DNA sequence: TGTGCCAGCAGCCGCGGGACTCACTACGAGCAGTACTTC. Translation: CASSRGTHYEQYF.

This clone was seen a few times. V gene TRBV12-5 combines with J gene TRBJ2-2, with no clear D. Germline V gene lookup returns CDR1 LGHNT and CDR2 FRNRAP. The CDR3 consists of 15 residues. Deletions cut 4 bases from V and 5 bases from J, with 14 bases between. The CDR3 region has the DNA TGTGCTAGTGGTTCTACGTACAGCTCTACCGGGGAGCTGTTTTTT. Encoded protein: CASGSTYSSTGELFF. The full variable domain, its missing parts supplied by reference TRBV12-5 and TRBJ2-2, is DARVTQTPRHKVTEMGQEVTMRCQPILGHNTVFWYRQTMMQGLELLAYFRNRAPLDDSGMPKDRFSAEMPDATLATLKIQPSEPRDSAVYFCASGSTYSSTGELFFGEGSRLTVL.

The chain uses TRBV19 and TRBJ1-1, with 7 bases lining up with TRBD1. V lost 6 bases and J lost 4; bases outside the gene matches: 8. This CDR3 spans 14 amino acids. CDR1 is LNHDA, CDR2 SQIVND, per germline (reference sequence). Here the CDR3 reads CASRPVSGGTEAFF. The CDR3, as DNA: TGTGCCAGTAGACCAGTGTCAGGGGGCACTGAAGCTTTCTTT.

The J gene is TRBJ1-2, the V gene TRBV6-5; tentative D call: TRBD1 (5 bases). CDR3 length: 15 amino acids. Germline V gene sequence: CDR1 MNHEY, CDR2 SVGAGI. The ends were cut back, 0 bases at V and 2 bases at J, with 10 bases in the middle. Here the CDR3 DNA reads TGTGCCAGCAGTTACTCCCCGGACACGAACTATGGCTACACCTTC. This gives the protein CASSYSPDTNYGYTF.

The gene calls are TRBV6-2 or TRBV6-3 and TRBJ2-7; TRBD1 is a possible D gene (6 bases). CDR1 MNHEY and CDR2 SVGEGT come from the germline V gene. Trimming cost V 0 bases and J 2 bases, with 14 bases left between them. This CDR3 has 16 residues. The CDR3 DNA reads as TGTGCCAGCAGTTACTCACAGAGGACAGATACCTACGAGCAGTACTTC. It codes for CASSYSQRTDTYEQYF.

This clone was observed a handful of times. This chain links TRBV2 with TRBJ1-1, with D possibly TRBD1 on 6 matching bases. The V gene lost 3 bases and the J gene lost 7 bases, with 9 bases spanning the gap. CDR1 is SNHLY and CDR2 is FYNNEI in the germline V gene. This CDR3 region has 12 residues. The CDR3: CASSDQGFEAFF. The CDR3 DNA follows: TGTGCCAGCAGTGACCAGGGGTTTGAAGCTTTCTTT.

The rearrangement joins TRBV6-5 to TRBJ1-2, with 10 bases lining up with TRBD1. Looked up from germline, CDR1 is MNHEY and CDR2 is SVGAGI. The V gene end was trimmed by 6 bases and the J gene end by 7 bases; junction bases not matched to a gene: 5. The CDR3 is 13 residues long. The CDR3 bases are TGTGCCAGCAGCCCCGGGACAGGGGTTGGCTACACCTTC. Its translation: CASSPGTGVGYTF.

This chain connects TRBV6-6 to TRBJ1-4; 11 bases are shared with TRBD1. Per germline, CDR1 MNHNY and CDR2 SVGAGI (reference sequence). This CDR3 is built from 14 residues. Trimming at V came to 7 bases and at J to 8 bases, leaving 6 bases not matched to a gene. The chain's CDR3 is CASNTDRGREKLFF. In nucleotides, the CDR3 is TGTGCCAGCAACACGGACAGGGGGCGGGAAAAACTGTTTTTT.

The rearrangement links TRBV6-5 to TRBJ1-6, with D possibly matching TRBD1 (6 bases). Per germline, CDR1 MNHEY and CDR2 SVGAGI. Trimming pared 5 bases from V and 6 bases from J, leaving 11 bases between. The CDR3 length is 14 residues. This CDR3 reads CASSSTGFNSPLHF. The CDR3 DNA reads as TGTGCCAGCAGTAGTACAGGGTTTAATTCACCCCTCCACTTT.

The chain employs TRBV7-6 and TRBJ1-2; perhaps TRBD1 as D (5 bases). Per the germline V gene, CDR1 is SGHVS and CDR2 is FNYEAQ. Between the trimmed V and J ends, which lost 7 bases and 6 bases, there was a span of 27 bases. The CDR3 contains 17 residues. CDR3 DNA: TGTGCCAGCACCCCCACTCGAAAAGGGGCTGGGGAACATGGCTACACCTTC. Translation: CASTPTRKGAGEHGYTF. Complete variable domain (other parts from reference TRBV7-6 and TRBJ1-2): GAGVSQSPRYKVTKRGQDVALRCDPISGHVSLYWYRQALGQGPEFLTYFNYEAQQDKSGLPNDRFSAERPEGSISTLTIQRTEQRDSAMYRCASTPTRKGAGEHGYTFGSGTRLTVV.

The chain uses TRBV19 and TRBJ1-1; no firm D call. Between the trimmed V and J ends, which lost 7 bases and 4 bases, there was a span of 19 bases. Germline CDR1 is LNHDA and CDR2 is SQIVND (reference sequence). There are 15 residues in the CDR3. The CDR3 here is CASTRRTDWGTEAFF. The CDR3 DNA follows: TGTGCCAGTACCCGTAGGACGGACTGGGGCACTGAAGCTTTCTTT. Drawing the rest from reference TRBV19 and TRBJ1-1, the complete variable domain is DGGITQSPKYLFRKEGQNVTLSCEQNLNHDAMYWYRQDPGQGLRLIYYSQIVNDFQKGDIAEGYSVSREKKESFPLTVTSAQKNPTAFYLCASTRRTDWGTEAFFGQGTRLTVV.